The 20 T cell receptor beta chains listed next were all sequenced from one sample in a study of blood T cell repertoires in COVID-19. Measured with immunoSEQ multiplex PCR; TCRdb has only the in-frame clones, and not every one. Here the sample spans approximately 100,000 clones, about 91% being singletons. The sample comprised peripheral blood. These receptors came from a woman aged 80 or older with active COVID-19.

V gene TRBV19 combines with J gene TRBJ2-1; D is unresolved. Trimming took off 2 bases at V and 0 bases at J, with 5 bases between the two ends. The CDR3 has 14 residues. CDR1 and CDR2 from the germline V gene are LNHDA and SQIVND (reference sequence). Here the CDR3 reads CASSITSSYNEQFF. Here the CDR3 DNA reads TGTGCCAGTAGTATAACGAGCTCCTACAATGAGCAGTTCTTC.

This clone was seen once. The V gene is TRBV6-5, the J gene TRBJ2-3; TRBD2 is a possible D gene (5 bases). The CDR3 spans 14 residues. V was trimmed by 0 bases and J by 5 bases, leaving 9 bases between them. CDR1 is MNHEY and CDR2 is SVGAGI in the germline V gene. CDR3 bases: TGTGCCAGCAGTTACTCTGTAGGGAGAGATACGCAGTATTTT. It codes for CASSYSVGRDTQYF.

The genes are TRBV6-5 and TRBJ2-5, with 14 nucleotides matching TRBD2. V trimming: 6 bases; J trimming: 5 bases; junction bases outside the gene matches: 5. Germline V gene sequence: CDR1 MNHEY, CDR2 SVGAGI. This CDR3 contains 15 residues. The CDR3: CASRRGLAGAETQYF. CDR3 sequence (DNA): TGTGCCAGCAGGCGGGGACTAGCGGGAGCGGAGACCCAGTACTTC.

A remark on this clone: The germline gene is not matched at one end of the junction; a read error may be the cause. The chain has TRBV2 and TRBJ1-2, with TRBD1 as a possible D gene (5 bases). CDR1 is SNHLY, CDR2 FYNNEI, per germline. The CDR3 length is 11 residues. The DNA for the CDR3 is TGTGCCAGCAGCAGAGGCCGGGGGTTTTTCTTC. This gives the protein CASSRGRGFFF.

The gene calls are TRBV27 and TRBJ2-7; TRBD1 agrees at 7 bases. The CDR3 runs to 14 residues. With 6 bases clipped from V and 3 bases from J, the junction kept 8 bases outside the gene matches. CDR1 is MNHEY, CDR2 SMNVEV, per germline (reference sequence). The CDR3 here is CASSRQGTGYEQYF. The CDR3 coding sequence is TGTGCCAGCAGCCGACAGGGAACTGGCTACGAGCAGTACTTC.

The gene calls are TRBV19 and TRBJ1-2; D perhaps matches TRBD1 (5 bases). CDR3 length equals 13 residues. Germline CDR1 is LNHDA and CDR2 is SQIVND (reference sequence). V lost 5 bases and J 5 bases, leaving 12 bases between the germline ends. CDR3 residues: CASSLRGRYGYTF. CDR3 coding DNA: TGTGCCAGTAGTTTAAGGGGCCGTTATGGCTACACCTTC.

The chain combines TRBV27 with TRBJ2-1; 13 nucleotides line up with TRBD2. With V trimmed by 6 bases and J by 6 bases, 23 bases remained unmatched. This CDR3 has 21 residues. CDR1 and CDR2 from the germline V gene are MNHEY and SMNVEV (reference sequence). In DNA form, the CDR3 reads TGTGCCAGCAGACCCAAACAGGGACCTACTAGCGGGAGGGCCCTCGGCAATGAGCAGTTCTTC. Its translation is CASRPKQGPTSGRALGNEQFF.

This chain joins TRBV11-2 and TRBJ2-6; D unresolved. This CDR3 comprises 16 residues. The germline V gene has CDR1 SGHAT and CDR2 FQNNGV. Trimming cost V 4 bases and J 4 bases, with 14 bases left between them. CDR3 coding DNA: TGTGCCAGCAGCTCCGGCGTGGGCTCGGGGGCCAACGTCCTGACTTTC. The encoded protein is CASSSGVGSGANVLTF.

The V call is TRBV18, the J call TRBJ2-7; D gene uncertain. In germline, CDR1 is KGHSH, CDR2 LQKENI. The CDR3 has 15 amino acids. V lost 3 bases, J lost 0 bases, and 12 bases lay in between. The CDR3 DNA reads TGTGCCAGCTCACCCATTGAGGCAGCCTCCTACGAGCAGTACTTC. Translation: CASSPIEAASYEQYF.

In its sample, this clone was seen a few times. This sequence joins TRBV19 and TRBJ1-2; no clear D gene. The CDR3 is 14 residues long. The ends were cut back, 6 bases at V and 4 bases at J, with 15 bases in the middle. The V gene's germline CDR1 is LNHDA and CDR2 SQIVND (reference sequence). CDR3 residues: CASRPTQSGYGYTF. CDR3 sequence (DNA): TGTGCCAGTAGACCGACCCAGTCGGGCTATGGCTACACCTTC.

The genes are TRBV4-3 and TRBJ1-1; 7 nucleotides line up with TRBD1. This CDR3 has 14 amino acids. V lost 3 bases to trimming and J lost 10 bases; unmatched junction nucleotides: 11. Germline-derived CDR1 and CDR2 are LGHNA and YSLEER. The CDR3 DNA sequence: TGCGCCAGCAGCCAGGCCACAGGGGAGAGAGGAGCTTTCTTT. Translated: CASSQATGERGAFF.

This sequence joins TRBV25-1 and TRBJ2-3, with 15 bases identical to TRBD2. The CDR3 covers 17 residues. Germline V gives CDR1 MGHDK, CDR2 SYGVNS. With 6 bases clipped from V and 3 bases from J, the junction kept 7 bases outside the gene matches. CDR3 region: CASSSPGLAGGTDTQYF. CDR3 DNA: TGTGCCAGCAGCTCACCGGGACTAGCGGGAGGTACAGATACGCAGTATTTT.

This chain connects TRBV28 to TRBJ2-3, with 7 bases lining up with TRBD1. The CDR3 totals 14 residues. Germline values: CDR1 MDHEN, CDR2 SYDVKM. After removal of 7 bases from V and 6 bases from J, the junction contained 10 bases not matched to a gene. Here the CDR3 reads CASTSTGRGDTQYF. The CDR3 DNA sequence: TGTGCCAGCACATCGACAGGGAGAGGGGATACGCAGTATTTT. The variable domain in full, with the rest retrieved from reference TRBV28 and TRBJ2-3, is DVKVTQSSRYLVKRTGEKVFLECVQDMDHENMFWYRQDPGLGLRLIYFSYDVKMKEKGDIPEGYSVSREKKERFSLILESASTNQTSMYLCASTSTGRGDTQYFGPGTRLTVL.

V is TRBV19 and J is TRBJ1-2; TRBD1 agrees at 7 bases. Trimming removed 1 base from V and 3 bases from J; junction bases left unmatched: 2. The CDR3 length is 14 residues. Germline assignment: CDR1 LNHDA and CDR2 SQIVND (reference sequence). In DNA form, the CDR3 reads TGTGCCAGTAGTATAGCGACAGGGCACTATGGCTACACCTTC. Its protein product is CASSIATGHYGYTF.

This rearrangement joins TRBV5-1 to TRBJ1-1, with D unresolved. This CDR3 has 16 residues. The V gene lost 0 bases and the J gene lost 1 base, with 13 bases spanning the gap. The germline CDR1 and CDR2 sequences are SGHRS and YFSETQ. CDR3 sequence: CASSLGHAAGNTEAFF. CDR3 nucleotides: TGCGCCAGCAGCTTGGGGCACGCGGCGGGGAACACTGAAGCTTTCTTT.

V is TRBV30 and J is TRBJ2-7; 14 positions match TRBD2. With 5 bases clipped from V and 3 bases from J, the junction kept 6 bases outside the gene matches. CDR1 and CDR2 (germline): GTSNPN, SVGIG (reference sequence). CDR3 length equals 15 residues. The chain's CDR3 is CAWGLAGGGVYEQYF. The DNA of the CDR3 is TGTGCCTGGGGACTAGCGGGAGGAGGGGTCTACGAGCAGTACTTC.

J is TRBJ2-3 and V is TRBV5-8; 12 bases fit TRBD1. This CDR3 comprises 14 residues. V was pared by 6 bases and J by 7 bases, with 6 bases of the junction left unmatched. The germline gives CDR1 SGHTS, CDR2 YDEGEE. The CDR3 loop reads CASTRDRGQYTQYF. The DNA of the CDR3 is TGTGCCAGCACCCGGGACAGGGGGCAATATACGCAGTATTTT.

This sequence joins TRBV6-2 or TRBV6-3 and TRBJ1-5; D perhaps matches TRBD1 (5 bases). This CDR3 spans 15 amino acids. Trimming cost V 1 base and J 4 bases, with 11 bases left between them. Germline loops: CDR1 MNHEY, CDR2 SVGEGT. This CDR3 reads CASSYYGTHNQPQHF. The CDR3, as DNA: TGTGCCAGCAGTTACTACGGGACTCATAATCAGCCCCAGCATTTT.

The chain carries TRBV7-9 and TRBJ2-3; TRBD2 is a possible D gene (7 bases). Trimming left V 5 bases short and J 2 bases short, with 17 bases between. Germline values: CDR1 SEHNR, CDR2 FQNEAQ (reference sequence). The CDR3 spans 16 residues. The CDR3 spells CASSPRGAQDTDTQYF. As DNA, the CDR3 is TGTGCCAGCAGCCCCCGGGGGGCCCAAGACACAGATACGCAGTATTTT.

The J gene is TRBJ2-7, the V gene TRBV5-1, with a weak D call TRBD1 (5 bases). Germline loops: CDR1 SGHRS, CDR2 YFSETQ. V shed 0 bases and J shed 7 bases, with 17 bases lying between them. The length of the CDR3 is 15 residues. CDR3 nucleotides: TGCGCCAGCAGCTTGGGTGACAGTTCCTTCGGGGAGCAGTACTTC. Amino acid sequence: CASSLGDSSFGEQYF.